This section outlines one TCR beta chain sequence together with its context. Its target is unknown. 13 Jbeta primers and 60 Vbeta primers were used for the PCR. Generated by immunoSEQ multiplex PCR, the TCRdb table keeps only in-frame clones and is missing some. Counted here are around 70,000 clones, about 75% occurring once; the ten biggest clones make up roughly 5.2%. These data originate in a study of cytomegalovirus exposure and HLA in healthy donors. The donors were healthy bone marrow donors. Study outcomes and limitations: Associated with HLA alleles at 0.05 false discovery rate in a later analysis were 16,951 TCR beta sequences. It was shown in a later analysis that HLA-associated TCR beta chains were more clonally expanded than other, equally common chains. Links to common viral pathogens appeared, in a later analysis, for several of the most significant clusters.

The receptor was isolated from a man between 60 and 75 years old in good health and CMV-seropositive. The sequenced sample was PBMCs.

CDR3 residues: CASLVLSSGNTIYF. The CDR3 DNA reads TGTGCCAGCCTGGTCCTTAGCTCTGGAAACACCATATATTTT. The genes are TRBV2 and TRBJ1-3; D not resolved. The CDR3 is 14 amino acids. The V gene's germline CDR1 is SNHLY and CDR2 FYNNEI. V was pared by 8 bases and J by 0 bases, with 11 bases between.